A single sample is the source of the 28 T cell receptor beta chains below, sequenced in a study of spatial heterogeneity in lung cancer. Noted time point: sample taken at primary tumor resection. TCRdb reprocessed the 5' RACE reads with MiXCR, giving one entry per CDR3 protein. This sample has roughly 6,200 distinct CDR3 sequences, with around 19% found just once. This specimen consisted of normal lung tissue next to the tumor, obtained at surgery. The origin of the receptors is a male donor with early-stage non-small cell lung cancer.

The chain joins TRBV6-6 to TRBJ2-1; TRBD2 is a possible D gene (5 bases). The CDR3 runs to 13 residues. With 10 bases removed from V and 4 bases from J, the gap between germline ends came to 14 bases. Germline loops: CDR1 MNHNY, CDR2 SVGAGI (reference sequence). The CDR3 region has the DNA TGTGCCATAGTTAGCGACACATACAATGAGCAGTTCTTC. It yields the protein CAIVSDTYNEQFF.

The sample holds a few counts of this clonotype. The J gene is TRBJ1-1, the V gene TRBV7-8; D call uncertain. Germline loops: CDR1 SGHVS, CDR2 FQNEAQ. There are 14 residues in the CDR3. V lost 5 bases to trimming and J lost 4 bases, with 14 bases between them. As DNA, the CDR3 is TGTGCCAGCAGCCCGCAGCAGAGGCCCACTGAAGCTTTCTTT. It translates to CASSPQQRPTEAFF. The full variable domain, in which reference TRBV7-8 and TRBJ1-1 provide the parts outside the CDR3, is GAGVSQSPRYKVAKRGQDVALRCDPISGHVSLFWYQQALGQGPEFLTYFQNEAQLDKSGLPSDRFFAERPEGSVSTLKIQRTQQEDSAVYLCASSPQQRPTEAFFGQGTRLTVV.

The gene calls are TRBV3-1 and TRBJ1-1; unclear D gene. Trimming removed 8 bases at V and 10 bases at J, with 17 bases between. The CDR3 has 12 residues. CDR1 LGHDT and CDR2 YNNKEL come from the germline V gene (reference sequence). CDR3 region: CASGTLGSGAFF. DNA of the CDR3: TGTGCCAGCGGTACCCTGGGAAGCGGAGCTTTCTTT.

The gene calls are TRBV7-2 and TRBJ2-3, with D perhaps matching TRBD1 or TRBD2 (5 bases each). This CDR3 region has 13 residues. The germline V gene has CDR1 SGHTA and CDR2 FQGNSA. V lost 4 bases, J lost 6 bases, and 11 bases lay in between. The CDR3 is CASSSGTRDTQYF. The CDR3 DNA is TGTGCCAGCAGCTCTGGGACCAGGGATACGCAGTATTTT. Looking up the rest from reference TRBV7-2 and TRBJ2-3 gives the full variable domain: GAGVSQSPSNKVTEKGKDVELRCDPISGHTALYWYRQSLGQGLEFLIYFQGNSAPDKSGLPSDRFSAERTGGSVSTLTIQRTQQEDSAVYLCASSSGTRDTQYFGPGTRLTVL.

This clonotype came up a few times. The chain is built from TRBV29-1 and TRBJ2-7; 9 nucleotides line up with TRBD2. CDR1 is SQVTM, CDR2 ANQGSEA, per germline. The junction had 3 bases not matched to a gene; V was cut back by 4 bases and J by 2 bases. This CDR3 is built from 13 residues. CDR3 DNA: TGCAGCGTTGGGCTAGCGGGACCCTACGAGCAGTACTTC. Protein sequence: CSVGLAGPYEQYF.

DNA for the CDR3: TGCAGTGCTCCTCCGGGACACCGGGCGACCACTGAAGCTTTCTTT. Its protein product is CSAPPGHRATTEAFF. This sequence joins TRBV20-1 and TRBJ1-1, with a tentative D call TRBD1 (6 bases). The CDR3 is made up of 15 amino acids. Trimming took off 5 bases at V and 4 bases at J, with 20 bases between the two ends. Germline V gives CDR1 DFQATT, CDR2 SNEGSKA (reference sequence).

Relative to its sample, this clonotype is large (0.1 to 1%). J is TRBJ2-5 and V is TRBV29-1; possibly TRBD2 for D (6 bases). The CDR3 has 12 residues. Germline lookup yields CDR1 SQVTM and CDR2 ANQGSEA. V was pared by 3 bases and J by 6 bases, with 11 bases between. CDR3: CSVDGAGKTQYF. The DNA for the CDR3 is TGCAGCGTTGACGGGGCGGGGAAGACCCAGTACTTC.

This clonotype is medium-sized in the sample. The chain couples TRBV20-1 to TRBJ1-5; 7 nucleotides align to TRBD1. The CDR3 totals 16 residues. CDR1 and CDR2 from the germline V gene are DFQATT and SNEGSKA (reference sequence). V lost 0 bases, J lost 2 bases, and 7 bases stayed unmatched. The CDR3 coding sequence is TGCAGTGCTAGAGAGAGGGGGCGTCTTGGCAATCAGCCCCAGCATTTT. It codes for CSARERGRLGNQPQHF.

This clonotype appeared a few times. The chain uses TRBV18 and TRBJ1-1; D is uncertain. The CDR3 loop spans 13 amino acids. CDR1 is KGHSH, CDR2 LQKENI, per germline. The V gene lost 5 bases and the J gene lost 1 base, with 8 bases spanning the gap. The DNA of the CDR3 is TGTGCCAGCTCAACTGACACGAACACTGAAGCTTTCTTT. Amino acids: CASSTDTNTEAFF.

The V and J genes are TRBV5-4 and TRBJ2-5; tentatively, D is TRBD2 (6 bases). Germline lookup yields CDR1 SGHNT and CDR2 YYREEE (reference sequence). V lost 6 bases, J lost 6 bases, and 24 bases lay in between. This CDR3 is 16 amino acids long. CDR3 DNA sequence: TGTGCCAGCACCACGATCCGGGCTAGCGCCAAAAAGACCCAGTACTTC. Translation: CASTTIRASAKKTQYF.

This clonotype came up a few times. The gene calls are TRBV6-5 and TRBJ1-3; D not certain. V was trimmed by 2 bases and J by 0 bases, leaving 8 bases between them. The CDR3 has 15 residues. CDR1 is MNHEY, CDR2 SVGAGI, per germline. The CDR3 coding sequence is TGTGCCAGCAGTTACCGCCAGCTCTCTGGAAACACCATATATTTT. This codes for CASSYRQLSGNTIYF.

By share, this clonotype counts as large. The V and J genes are TRBV19 and TRBJ2-2; D may match TRBD1 or TRBD2 (5 bases each). The CDR3 has 13 residues. V gave up 6 bases and J gave up 4 bases, with 9 bases separating them. Germline V gives CDR1 LNHDA, CDR2 SQIVND (reference sequence). The CDR3 spells CASRGRSTGELFF. The CDR3 nucleotides read TGTGCCAGTAGGGGACGTAGCACCGGGGAGCTGTTTTTT.

Judged by abundance, this clonotype is medium-sized. The rearrangement joins TRBV29-1 to TRBJ2-7; D is unresolved. Germline CDR1 SQVTM, CDR2 ANQGSEA. The CDR3 totals 12 residues. V lost 8 bases to trimming and J lost 2 bases, with 13 bases between them. The CDR3 region is CSLAGPPYEQYF. CDR3 nucleotide sequence: TGCAGCCTTGCAGGACCACCCTACGAGCAGTACTTC.

This clonotype is labeled as medium-sized (0.01 to 0.1%). This chain connects TRBV28 to TRBJ1-4; 7 bases agree with TRBD1. V dropped 5 bases and J dropped 6; count of bases not matched to a gene: 6. The V gene's germline CDR1 is MDHEN and CDR2 SYDVKM. The CDR3 loop spans 14 amino acids. CDR3 amino acids: CASSIRQGDEKLFF. The CDR3 DNA is TGTGCCAGCAGTATCCGACAGGGTGATGAAAAACTGTTTTTT.

By frequency in the sample, this clonotype is medium-sized (0.01 to 0.1%). This chain joins TRBV7-2 and TRBJ2-5; the match to TRBD1 covers 11 bases. The CDR3 length is 15 residues. The germline CDR1 and CDR2 sequences are SGHTA and FQGNSA. V lost 3 bases and J lost 5; bases outside the gene matches: 5. The CDR3 here is CASSFGQGAWETQYF. In DNA form, the CDR3 reads TGTGCCAGCAGCTTCGGACAGGGGGCGTGGGAGACCCAGTACTTC.

This clonotype has just a few counts. The J gene is TRBJ1-1, the V gene TRBV7-9; no reliable D call. This CDR3 has 13 amino acids. Trimming shortened V by 1 base and J by 7 bases, and 10 bases separated the two germline ends. Germline CDR1 is SEHNR and CDR2 is FQNEAQ (reference sequence). Here the CDR3 DNA reads TGTGCCAGCAGCTTAGGTGAACGGTTTGAAGCTTTCTTT. Translated, it gives CASSLGERFEAFF. Supplemented by reference TRBV7-9 and TRBJ1-1, the full variable domain reads DTGVSQNPRHKITKRGQNVTFRCDPISEHNRLYWYRQTLGQGPEFLTYFQNEAQLEKSRLLSDRFSAERPKGSFSTLEIQRTEQGDSAMYLCASSLGERFEAFFGQGTRLTVV.

This clonotype appeared a few times. The V gene is TRBV4-1, the J gene TRBJ2-1; 9 nucleotides match TRBD2. V trimming: 5 bases; J trimming: 4 bases; junction bases outside the gene matches: 6. This CDR3 has 15 residues. From germline, CDR1 is MGHRA and CDR2 YSYEKL. The CDR3: CASSVREGGYNEQFF. The DNA for the CDR3 is TGCGCCAGCAGCGTGCGGGAGGGAGGGTACAATGAGCAGTTCTTC.

This clonotype ranks as medium-sized (0.01 to 0.1%). V is TRBV30 and J is TRBJ1-1; 7 nucleotides line up with TRBD1. Trimming cost V 1 base and J 0 bases; bases outside gene matches: 5. This CDR3 has 15 residues. Germline-derived CDR1 and CDR2 are GTSNPN and SVGIG (reference sequence). CDR3 in DNA: TGTGCCTGGAGTGATCAGACAGGGATGAACACTGAAGCTTTCTTT. It translates to CAWSDQTGMNTEAFF.

This clonotype appeared a few times. The chain carries TRBV6-1 and TRBJ1-6; 11 bases match TRBD1. Germline CDR1 MNHNS, CDR2 SASEGT. The junction had 6 bases not matched to a gene; V was cut back by 5 bases and J by 0 bases. The CDR3 is made up of 18 amino acids. The DNA of the CDR3 is TGTGCCAGCAGTTGGGGGACAGGGGGTACCTCCTATAATTCACCCCTCCACTTT. As protein: CASSWGTGGTSYNSPLHF.

Judged by abundance, this clonotype is medium-sized. The chain employs TRBV6-6 and TRBJ2-3, with no clear D. Trimming removed 7 bases at V and 5 bases at J, with 7 bases between. CDR3 length: 11 residues. Germline CDR1 MNHNY, CDR2 SVGAGI (reference sequence). CDR3 residues: CASTTRDTQYF. CDR3 coding DNA: TGTGCCAGCACTACACGAGATACGCAGTATTTT.

This clonotype has a handful of counts. The chain carries TRBV6-6 and TRBJ2-2; 9 nucleotides align to TRBD1. Per germline, CDR1 MNHNY and CDR2 SVGAGI (reference sequence). V lost 2 bases to trimming and J lost 4 bases; unmatched junction nucleotides: 5. The CDR3 contains 16 residues. CDR3 nucleotides: TGTGCCAGCAGTTACAGGGGGACAGGGCCCACCGGGGAGCTGTTTTTT. Amino acids: CASSYRGTGPTGELFF.

By share, this clonotype ranks as medium-sized. This chain uses TRBV28 with TRBJ1-4; the D is unclear. V lost 3 bases to trimming and J lost 0 bases, with 2 bases between them. The germline gives CDR1 MDHEN, CDR2 SYDVKM. CDR3 length: 13 amino acids. CDR3 residues: CASSFSTNEKLFF. The CDR3 DNA follows: TGTGCCAGCAGTTTTTCAACTAATGAAAAACTGTTTTTT.

The chain joins TRBV2 to TRBJ2-7, with 9 bases lining up with TRBD2. CDR3 length equals 17 residues. After removal of 4 bases from V and 4 bases from J, the junction contained 14 bases not matched to a gene. From germline, CDR1 is SNHLY and CDR2 FYNNEI. The CDR3 spells CASSGIAPSGTGYEQYF. As DNA, the CDR3 is TGTGCCAGCAGTGGGATAGCCCCTAGCGGGACGGGGTACGAGCAGTACTTC.

In its sample, this clonotype ranks as medium-sized. This chain joins TRBV6-5 and TRBJ1-3, with D maybe TRBD1 (5 bases). V lost 0 bases and J 2 bases, leaving 11 bases between the germline ends. The CDR3 contains 16 residues. CDR1 and CDR2 from the germline V gene are MNHEY and SVGAGI. The DNA for the CDR3 is TGTGCCAGCAGTTACTCGCGGTGGGGACCTGGAAACACCATATATTTT. Its protein product is CASSYSRWGPGNTIYF.

This chain uses TRBV2 with TRBJ2-2, with D uncertain. V dropped 6 bases and J dropped 5 bases, with 10 bases sitting between them. CDR1 SNHLY and CDR2 FYNNEI come from the germline V gene. CDR3 length: 13 residues. The CDR3 reads CASSQDGTGELFF. CDR3 DNA sequence: TGTGCCAGCAGCCAGGATGGTACCGGGGAGCTGTTTTTT.

Here the CDR3 reads CSALGDLNTGELFF. The CDR3 DNA reads as TGCAGCGCCCTGGGTGACCTGAACACCGGGGAGCTGTTTTTT. The chain couples TRBV29-1 to TRBJ2-2; the D is unclear. Trimming left V 7 bases short and J 1 base short, with 13 bases between. Germline V CDR1 and CDR2: SQVTM, ANQGSEA. The CDR3 extends over 14 amino acids.

Sample share makes this clonotype medium-sized (0.01 to 0.1%). This chain connects TRBV2 to TRBJ2-5; D may be TRBD1 (5 bases). Germline V CDR1 and CDR2: SNHLY, FYNNEI. The V and J ends lost 5 bases and 2 bases respectively, with 12 bases between them. The CDR3 totals 14 residues. The CDR3 nucleotides are TGTGCCAGCAGTCACCTTGACAGACAAGAGACCCAGTACTTC. This codes for CASSHLDRQETQYF. Full variable domain (rest looked up from reference TRBV2 and TRBJ2-5): EPEVTQTPSHQVTQMGQEVILRCVPISNHLYFYWYRQILGQKVEFLVSFYNNEISEKSEIFDDQFSVERPDGSNFTLKIRSTKLEDSAMYFCASSHLDRQETQYFGPGTRLLVL.

In its sample, this clonotype is medium-sized (0.01 to 0.1%). V and J are TRBV24-1 and TRBJ2-5; D is perhaps TRBD1 or TRBD2 (5 bases each). Between the trimmed V and J ends, which lost 4 bases and 4 bases, there was a span of 18 bases. Germline V gene sequence: CDR1 KGHDR, CDR2 SFDVKD. The CDR3 consists of 16 residues. CDR3 sequence reads: CATSDPGTLGRETQYF. The CDR3 DNA is TGTGCCACCAGTGACCCCGGGACCCTAGGCCGAGAGACCCAGTACTTC.